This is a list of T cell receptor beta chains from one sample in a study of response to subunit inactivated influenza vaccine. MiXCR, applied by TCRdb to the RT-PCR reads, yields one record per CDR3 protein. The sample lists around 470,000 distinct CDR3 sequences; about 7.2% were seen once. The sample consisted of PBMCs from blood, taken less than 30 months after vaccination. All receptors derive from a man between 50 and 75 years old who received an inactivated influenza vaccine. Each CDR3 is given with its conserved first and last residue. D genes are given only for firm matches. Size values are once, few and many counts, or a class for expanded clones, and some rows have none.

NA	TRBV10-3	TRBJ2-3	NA	CAISPETDTQYF	TGTGCCATCAGTCCCGAGACAGATACGCAGTATTTT
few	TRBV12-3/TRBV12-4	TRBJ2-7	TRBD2	CASRAGGAISYEQYF	TGTGCCAGCCGCGCGGGGGGGGCAATTAGCTACGAGCAGTACTTC
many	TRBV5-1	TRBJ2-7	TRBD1	CASSVGQGAQYF	TGCGCCAGCAGCGTAGGACAGGGGGCTCAGTACTTC
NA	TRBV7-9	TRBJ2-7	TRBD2	CASSPPTGLAGAYEQYF	TGTGCCAGCAGCCCCCCCACGGGGCTAGCGGGGGCCTACGAGCAGTACTTC
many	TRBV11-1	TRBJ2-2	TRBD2	CASSKGLAGAGELFF	TGTGCCAGCTCCAAGGGACTAGCGGGAGCCGGGGAGCTGTTTTTT
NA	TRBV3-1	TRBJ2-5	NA	CASRPGAGETQYF	TGTGCCAGCAGACCCGGGGCGGGAGAGACCCAGTACTTC
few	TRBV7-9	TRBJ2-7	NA	CASSLVGASSYEQYF	TGTGCCAGCAGCTTAGTAGGGGCGTCCTCCTACGAGCAGTACTTC
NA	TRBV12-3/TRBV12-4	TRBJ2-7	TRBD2	CASSTLAGASNEQYF	TGTGCCAGCAGTACGCTAGCGGGAGCCAGCAACGAGCAGTACTTC
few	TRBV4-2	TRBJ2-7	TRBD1	CASSQDRGVEQYF	TGTGCCAGCAGCCAGGACAGGGGGGTCGAGCAGTACTTC
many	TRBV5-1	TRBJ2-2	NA	CASSPEVRTGELFF	TGCGCCAGCAGCCCCGAGGTTCGGACCGGGGAGCTGTTTTTT
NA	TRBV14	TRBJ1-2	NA	CASSYGTGHGYTF	TGTGCCAGCAGCTACGGGACGGGCCATGGCTACACCTTC
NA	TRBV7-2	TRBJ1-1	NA	CASSLEVRYTEAFF	TGTGCCAGCAGCTTAGAAGTTAGGTATACTGAAGCTTTCTTT
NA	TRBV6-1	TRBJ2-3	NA	CASSEQPRTDTQYF	TGTGCCAGCAGTGAACAACCGCGCACAGATACGCAGTATTTT
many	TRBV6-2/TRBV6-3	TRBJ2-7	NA	CASSLIPGREYEQYF	TGTGCCAGCAGCCTCATCCCGGGACGCGAATACGAGCAGTACTTC
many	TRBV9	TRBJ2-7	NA	CASSVDGGYEQYF	TGTGCCAGCAGCGTAGATGGTGGGTACGAGCAGTACTTC
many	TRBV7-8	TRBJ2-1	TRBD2	CASSTPGTSGRKNEQFF	TGTGCCAGCAGCACCCCCGGGACTAGCGGGAGAAAAAATGAGCAGTTCTTC
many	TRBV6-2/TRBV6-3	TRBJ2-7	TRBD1	CASSYGGQGAKYEQYF	TGTGCCAGCAGTTATGGGGGACAGGGGGCGAAGTACGAGCAGTACTTC
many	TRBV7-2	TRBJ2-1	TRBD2	CASSSRGLAANEQFF	TGTGCCAGCAGCTCCCGTGGCCTAGCGGCGAATGAGCAGTTCTTC
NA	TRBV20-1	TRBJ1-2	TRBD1	CSGDRNYGYTF	TGCAGTGGGGACAGGAACTATGGCTACACCTTC
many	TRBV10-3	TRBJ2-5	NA	CAISEATQETQYF	TGTGCCATCAGTGAGGCCACACAAGAGACCCAGTACTTC
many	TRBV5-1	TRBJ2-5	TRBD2	CASSLTSYSAQYF	TGCGCCAGCAGCCTGACTAGCTACTCGGCCCAGTACTTC
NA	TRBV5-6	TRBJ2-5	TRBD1	CASGRTGWETQYF	TGTGCCAGCGGACGGACAGGGTGGGAGACCCAGTACTTC
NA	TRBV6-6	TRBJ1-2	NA	CASNSIGDYGYTF	TGTGCCAGCAACTCCATAGGGGACTATGGCTACACCTTC
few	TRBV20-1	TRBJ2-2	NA	CSARDGMTETNTGELFF	TGCAGTGCTAGAGACGGGATGACGGAAACGAACACCGGGGAGCTGTTTTTT